The sequence of this TCR beta chain was determined in a study of siplizumab effects on memory and regulatory T cells. Study-level results: The alloresponse seemed to draw substantially on naive T cells, which appeared more diverse than memory cells. It was not possible to assign a naive or memory phenotype to roughly 80-95% of proliferating CD4+ or CD8+ clones.

Roughly 9.3 x 10^4 TCR templates were assayed per sample. Only in-frame clones appear in the TCRdb table, and some are missing; sequencing was by immunoSEQ multiplex PCR. The sample lists about 100,000 clones, nearly 95% occurring once. Notes on this clone: Its specificity is unknown.

Germline CDR1 and CDR2: LNHDA and SQIVND (reference sequence). V was clipped by 7 bases and J by 9 bases, with 22 bases between them. CDR3 length: 15 residues. Sequenced sample: Tregs sorted from blood. This sequence was found in a human donor in good health. The genes are TRBV19 and TRBJ2-1; D is perhaps TRBD2 (5 bases). The CDR3 sequence: CASNGGSGGLGEQFF. For the CDR3, the DNA is TGTGCCAGTAACGGAGGATCAGGAGGACTCGGTGAGCAGTTCTTC.